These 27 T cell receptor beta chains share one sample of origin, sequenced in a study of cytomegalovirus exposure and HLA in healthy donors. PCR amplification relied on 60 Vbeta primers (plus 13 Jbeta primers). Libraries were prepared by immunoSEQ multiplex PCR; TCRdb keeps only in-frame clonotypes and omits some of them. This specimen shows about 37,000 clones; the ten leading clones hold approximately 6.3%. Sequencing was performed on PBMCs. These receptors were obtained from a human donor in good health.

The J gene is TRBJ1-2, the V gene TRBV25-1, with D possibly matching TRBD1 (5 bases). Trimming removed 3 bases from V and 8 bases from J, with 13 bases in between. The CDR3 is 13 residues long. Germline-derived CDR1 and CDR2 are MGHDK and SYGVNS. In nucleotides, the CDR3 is TGTGCCAGCAGTGAGATCAGGGTAGGAGGCTACACCTTC. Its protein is CASSEIRVGGYTF.

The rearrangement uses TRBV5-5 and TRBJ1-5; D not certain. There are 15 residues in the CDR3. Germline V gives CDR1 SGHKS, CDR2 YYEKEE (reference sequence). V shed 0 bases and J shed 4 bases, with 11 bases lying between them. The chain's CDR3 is CASSLGDSGNQPQHF. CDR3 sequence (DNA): TGTGCCAGCAGCTTGGGAGACTCCGGGAATCAGCCCCAGCATTTT.

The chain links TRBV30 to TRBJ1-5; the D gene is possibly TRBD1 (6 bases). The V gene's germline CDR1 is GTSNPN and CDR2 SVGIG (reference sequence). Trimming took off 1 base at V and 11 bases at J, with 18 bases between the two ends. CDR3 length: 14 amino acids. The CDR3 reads CAWSALGGRTAQHF. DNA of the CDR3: TGTGCCTGGAGTGCCCTCGGGGGGCGGACGGCCCAGCATTTT.

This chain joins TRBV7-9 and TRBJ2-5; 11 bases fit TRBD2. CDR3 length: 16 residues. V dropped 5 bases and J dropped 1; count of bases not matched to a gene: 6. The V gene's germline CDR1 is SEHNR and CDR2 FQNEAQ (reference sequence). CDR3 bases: TGTGCCAGCAGCCCCACCGGGACTAGCGGCCAAGAGACCCAGTACTTC. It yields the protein CASSPTGTSGQETQYF.

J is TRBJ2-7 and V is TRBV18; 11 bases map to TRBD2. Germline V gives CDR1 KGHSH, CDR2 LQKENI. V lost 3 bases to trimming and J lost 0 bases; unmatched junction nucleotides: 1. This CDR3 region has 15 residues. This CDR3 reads CASSPSGGVSYEQYF. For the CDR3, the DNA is TGTGCCAGCTCACCTAGCGGGGGGGTCTCCTACGAGCAGTACTTC. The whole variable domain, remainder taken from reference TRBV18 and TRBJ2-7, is NAGVMQNPRHLVRRRGQEARLRCSPMKGHSHVYWYRQLPEEGLKFMVYLQKENIIDESGMPKERFSAEFPKEGPSILRIQQVVRGDSAAYFCASSPSGGVSYEQYFGPGTRLTVT.

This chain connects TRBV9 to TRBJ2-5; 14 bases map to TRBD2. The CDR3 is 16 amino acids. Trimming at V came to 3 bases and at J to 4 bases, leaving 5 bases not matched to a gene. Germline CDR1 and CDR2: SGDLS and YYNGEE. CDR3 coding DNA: TGTGCCAGCAGCGCCGGGACTAGCGGGGGAGGAGAGACCCAGTACTTC. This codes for CASSAGTSGGGETQYF.

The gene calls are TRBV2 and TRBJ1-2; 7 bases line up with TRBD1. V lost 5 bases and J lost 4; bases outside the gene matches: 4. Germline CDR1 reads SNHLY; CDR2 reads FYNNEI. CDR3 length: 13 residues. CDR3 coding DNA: TGTGCCAGCAGTCGGGACAGCGGCTATGGCTACACCTTC. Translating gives CASSRDSGYGYTF.

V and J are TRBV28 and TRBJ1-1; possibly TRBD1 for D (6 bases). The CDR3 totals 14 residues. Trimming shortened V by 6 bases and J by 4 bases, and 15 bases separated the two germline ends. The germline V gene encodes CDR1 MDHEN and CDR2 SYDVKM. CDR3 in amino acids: CASRTYQGFTEAFF. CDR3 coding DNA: TGTGCCAGCAGAACCTACCAGGGGTTCACTGAAGCTTTCTTT.

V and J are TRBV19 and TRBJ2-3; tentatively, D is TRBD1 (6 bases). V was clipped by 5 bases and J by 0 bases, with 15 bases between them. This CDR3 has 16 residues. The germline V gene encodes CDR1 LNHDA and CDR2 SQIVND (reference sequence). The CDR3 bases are TGTGCCAGTAGTTTTCGGACAGCGACTAGCACAGATACGCAGTATTTT. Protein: CASSFRTATSTDTQYF.

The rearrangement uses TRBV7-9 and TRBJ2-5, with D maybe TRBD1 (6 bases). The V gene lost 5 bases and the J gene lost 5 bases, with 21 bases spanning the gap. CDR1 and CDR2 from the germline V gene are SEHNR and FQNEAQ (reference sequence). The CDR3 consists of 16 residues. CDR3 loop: CASSLEVRGLGETQYF. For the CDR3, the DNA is TGTGCCAGCAGCCTAGAGGTCAGGGGCTTAGGGGAGACCCAGTACTTC.

The CDR3 sequence: CASRREGGGYTF. In DNA form, the CDR3 reads TGTGCCAGCAGACGAGAAGGGGGAGGCTACACCTTC. The chain joins TRBV11-2 to TRBJ1-2; weak D call: TRBD1 (6 bases). Germline loops: CDR1 SGHAT, CDR2 FQNNGV. V lost 6 bases to trimming and J lost 8 bases, with 13 bases between them. This CDR3 comprises 12 residues.

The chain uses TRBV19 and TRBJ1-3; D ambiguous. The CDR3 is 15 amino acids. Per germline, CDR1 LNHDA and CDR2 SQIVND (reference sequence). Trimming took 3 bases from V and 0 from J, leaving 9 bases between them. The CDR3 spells CASSIGISSGNTIYF. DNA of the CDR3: TGTGCCAGTAGTATCGGTATAAGCTCTGGAAACACCATATATTTT.

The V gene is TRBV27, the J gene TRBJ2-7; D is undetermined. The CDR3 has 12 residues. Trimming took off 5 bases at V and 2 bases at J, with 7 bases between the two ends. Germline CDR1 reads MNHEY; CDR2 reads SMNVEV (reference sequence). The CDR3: CASSQSAYEQYF. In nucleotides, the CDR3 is TGTGCCAGCAGTCAGAGCGCCTACGAGCAGTACTTC.

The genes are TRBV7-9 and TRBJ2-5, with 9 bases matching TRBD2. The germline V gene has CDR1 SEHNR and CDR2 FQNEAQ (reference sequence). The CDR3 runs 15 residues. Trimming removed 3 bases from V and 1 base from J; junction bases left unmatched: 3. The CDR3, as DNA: TGTGCCAGCAGCTTCCTAGCGGGGATCCAAGAGACCCAGTACTTC. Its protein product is CASSFLAGIQETQYF.

The CDR3 DNA reads as TGCGCCAGCAGCCCGTTGGCGGGGGCCTCCTACAATGAGCAGTTCTTC. Amino acids: CASSPLAGASYNEQFF. The rearrangement uses TRBV5-1 and TRBJ2-1, with D perhaps TRBD2 (7 bases). Trimming pared 4 bases from V and 0 bases from J, leaving 14 bases between. Germline CDR1 reads SGHRS; CDR2 reads YFSETQ. The CDR3 totals 16 residues.

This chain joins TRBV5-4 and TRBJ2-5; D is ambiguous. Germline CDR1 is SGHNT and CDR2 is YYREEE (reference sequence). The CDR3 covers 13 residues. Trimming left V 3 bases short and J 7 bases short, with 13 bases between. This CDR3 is CASSSSEYGTQYF. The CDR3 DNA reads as TGTGCCAGCAGCTCAAGCGAATACGGGACCCAGTACTTC.

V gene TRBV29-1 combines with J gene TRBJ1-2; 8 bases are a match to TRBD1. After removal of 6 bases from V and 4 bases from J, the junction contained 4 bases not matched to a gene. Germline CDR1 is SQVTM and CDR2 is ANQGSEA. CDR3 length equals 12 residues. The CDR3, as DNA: TGCAGCGTCGCAGACAGGGGCTATGGCTACACCTTC. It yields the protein CSVADRGYGYTF. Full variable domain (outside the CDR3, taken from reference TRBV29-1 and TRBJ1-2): SAVISQKPSRDICQRGTSLTIQCQVDSQVTMMFWYRQQPGQSLTLIATANQGSEATYESGFVIDKFPISRPNLTFSTLTVSNMSPEDSSIYLCSVADRGYGYTFGSGTRLTVV.

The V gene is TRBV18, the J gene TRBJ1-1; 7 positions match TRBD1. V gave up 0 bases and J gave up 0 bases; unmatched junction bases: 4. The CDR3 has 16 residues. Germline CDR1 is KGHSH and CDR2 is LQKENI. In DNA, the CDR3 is TGTGCCAGCTCACCACCCGGGACAGTGATGAACACTGAAGCTTTCTTT. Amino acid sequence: CASSPPGTVMNTEAFF.

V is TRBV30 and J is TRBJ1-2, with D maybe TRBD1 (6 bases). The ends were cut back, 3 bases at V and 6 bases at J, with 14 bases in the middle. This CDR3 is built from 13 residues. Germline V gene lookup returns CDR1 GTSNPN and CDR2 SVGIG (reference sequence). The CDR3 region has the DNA TGTGCCTGGAGGTCAAGGGGGGGAGATGGCTACACCTTC. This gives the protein CAWRSRGGDGYTF.

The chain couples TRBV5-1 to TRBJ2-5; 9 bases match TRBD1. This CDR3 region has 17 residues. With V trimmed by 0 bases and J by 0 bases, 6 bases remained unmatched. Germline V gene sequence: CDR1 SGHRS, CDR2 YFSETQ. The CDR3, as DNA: TGCGCCAGCAGCTTGGACGGGACAGGGCAGTACCAAGAGACCCAGTACTTC. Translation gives CASSLDGTGQYQETQYF.

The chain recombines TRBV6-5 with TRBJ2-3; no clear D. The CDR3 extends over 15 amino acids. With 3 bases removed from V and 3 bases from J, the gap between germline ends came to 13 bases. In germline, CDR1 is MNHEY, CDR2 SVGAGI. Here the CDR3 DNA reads TGTGCCAGCAGTTATCGGAGCCCTGGGACAGATACGCAGTATTTT. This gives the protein CASSYRSPGTDTQYF.

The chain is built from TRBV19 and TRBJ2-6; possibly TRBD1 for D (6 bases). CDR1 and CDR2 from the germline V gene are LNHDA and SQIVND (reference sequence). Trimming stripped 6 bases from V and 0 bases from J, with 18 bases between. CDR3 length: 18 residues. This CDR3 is CASRAWDTLSSGANVLTF. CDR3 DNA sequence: TGTGCCAGTAGGGCATGGGACACGCTGAGCTCTGGGGCCAACGTCCTGACTTTC.

Here the CDR3 reads CASSLTPGHEQYF. The CDR3 coding sequence is TGTGCCAGCAGCTTAACCCCAGGTCACGAGCAGTACTTC. The gene calls are TRBV6-5 and TRBJ2-5; no clear D gene. The DNA end is more similar to TRBJ2-7, so the J call may be wrong. Germline values: CDR1 MNHEY, CDR2 SVGAGI. This CDR3 contains 13 residues.

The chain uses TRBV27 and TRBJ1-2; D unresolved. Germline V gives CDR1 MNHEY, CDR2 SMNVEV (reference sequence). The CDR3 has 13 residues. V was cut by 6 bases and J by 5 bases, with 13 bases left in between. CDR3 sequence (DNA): TGTGCCAGCAGCCCCCGGTGGAGGTATGGCTACACCTTC. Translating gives CASSPRWRYGYTF.

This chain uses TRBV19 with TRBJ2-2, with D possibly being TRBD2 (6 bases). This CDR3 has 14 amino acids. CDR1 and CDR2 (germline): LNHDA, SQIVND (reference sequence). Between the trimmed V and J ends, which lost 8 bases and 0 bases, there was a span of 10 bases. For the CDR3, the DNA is TGTGCCAGTCTCGGGAGTGCGAACACCGGGGAGCTGTTTTTT. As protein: CASLGSANTGELFF.

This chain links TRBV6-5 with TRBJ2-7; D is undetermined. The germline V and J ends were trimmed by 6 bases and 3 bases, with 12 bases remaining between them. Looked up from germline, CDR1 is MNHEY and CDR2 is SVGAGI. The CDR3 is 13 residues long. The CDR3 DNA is TGTGCCAGCAGCCACGGCACAGTCTACGAGCAGTACTTC. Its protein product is CASSHGTVYEQYF.

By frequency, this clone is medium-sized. CDR3 in amino acids: CASLTGVHEAFF. The CDR3 bases are TGTGCCAGCTTGACAGGGGTCCATGAAGCTTTCTTT. This chain connects TRBV2 to TRBJ1-1, with 8 bases lining up with TRBD1. The V and J ends lost 8 bases and 7 bases, in that order; junction bases with no gene match: 6. This CDR3 is built from 12 residues. Germline V lookup: CDR1 SNHLY, CDR2 FYNNEI.